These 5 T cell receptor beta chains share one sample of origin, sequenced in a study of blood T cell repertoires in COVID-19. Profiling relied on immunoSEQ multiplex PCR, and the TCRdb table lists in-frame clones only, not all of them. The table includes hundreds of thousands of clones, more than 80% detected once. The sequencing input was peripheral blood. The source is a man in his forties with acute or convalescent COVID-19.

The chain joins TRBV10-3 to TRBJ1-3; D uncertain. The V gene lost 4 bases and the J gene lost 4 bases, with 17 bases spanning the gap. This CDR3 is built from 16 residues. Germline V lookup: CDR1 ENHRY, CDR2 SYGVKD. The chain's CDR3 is CAISGHELSTGNTIYF. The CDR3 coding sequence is TGTGCCATCAGTGGACACGAACTCAGCACCGGAAACACCATATATTTT.

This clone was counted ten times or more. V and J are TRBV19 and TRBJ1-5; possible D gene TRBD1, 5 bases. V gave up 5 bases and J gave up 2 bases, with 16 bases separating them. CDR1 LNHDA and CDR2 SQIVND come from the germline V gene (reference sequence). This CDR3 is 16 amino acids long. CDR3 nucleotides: TGTGCCAGTAGTTCCATGGGGGGGTTGCGCAATCAGCCCCAGCATTTT. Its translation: CASSSMGGLRNQPQHF.

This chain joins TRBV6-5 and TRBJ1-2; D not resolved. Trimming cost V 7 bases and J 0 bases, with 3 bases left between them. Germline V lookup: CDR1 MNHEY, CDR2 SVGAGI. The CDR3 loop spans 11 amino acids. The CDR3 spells CASTANYGYTF. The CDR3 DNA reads TGTGCCAGCACGGCTAACTATGGCTACACCTTC.

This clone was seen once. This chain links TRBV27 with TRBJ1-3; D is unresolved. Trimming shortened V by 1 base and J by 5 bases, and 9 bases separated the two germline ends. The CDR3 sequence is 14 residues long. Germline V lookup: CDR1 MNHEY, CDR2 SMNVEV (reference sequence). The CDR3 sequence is CASSLYPGRNTIYF. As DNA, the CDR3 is TGTGCCAGCAGTTTATATCCTGGCAGAAACACCATATATTTT.

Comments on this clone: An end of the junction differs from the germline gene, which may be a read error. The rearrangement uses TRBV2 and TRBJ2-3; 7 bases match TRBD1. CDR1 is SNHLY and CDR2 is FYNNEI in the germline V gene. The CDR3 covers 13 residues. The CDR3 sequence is CASSWDSRDTQYF. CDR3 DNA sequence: TGTGCCAGCAGTTGGGACAGCAGAGATACGCAGTATTTT. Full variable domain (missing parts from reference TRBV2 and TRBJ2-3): EPEVTQTPSHQVTQMGQEVILRCVPISNHLYFYWYRQILGQKVEFLVSFYNNEISEKSEIFDDQFSVERPDGSNFTLKIRSTKLEDSAMYFCASSWDSRDTQYFGPGTRLTVL.